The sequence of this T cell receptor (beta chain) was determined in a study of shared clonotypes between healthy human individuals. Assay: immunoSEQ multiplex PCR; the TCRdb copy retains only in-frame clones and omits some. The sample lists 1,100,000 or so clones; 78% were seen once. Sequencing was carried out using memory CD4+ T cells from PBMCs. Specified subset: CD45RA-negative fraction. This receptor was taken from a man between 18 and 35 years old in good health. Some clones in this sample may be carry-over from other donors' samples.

CDR3 protein: CASSLTGGPTNTGELFF. In DNA form, the CDR3 reads TGTGCCAGCAGCTTAACTGGAGGGCCCACGAACACCGGGGAGCTGTTTTTT. This rearrangement joins TRBV7-3 to TRBJ2-2; a weak D match, TRBD2 (6 bases). With 0 bases removed from V and 0 bases from J, the gap between germline ends came to 11 bases. This CDR3 has 17 amino acids. Germline values: CDR1 SGHTA, CDR2 FQGTGA.